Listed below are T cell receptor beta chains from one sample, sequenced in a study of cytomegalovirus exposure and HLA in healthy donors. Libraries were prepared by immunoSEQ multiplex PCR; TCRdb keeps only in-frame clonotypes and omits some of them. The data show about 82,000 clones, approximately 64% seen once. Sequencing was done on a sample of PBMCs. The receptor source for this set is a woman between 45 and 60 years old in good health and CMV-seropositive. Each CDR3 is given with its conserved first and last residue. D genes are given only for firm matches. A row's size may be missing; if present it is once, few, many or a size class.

CDR3aa: CSVLAANTGELFF
CDR3nt: TGCAGCGTTCTTGCGGCGAACACCGGGGAGCTGTTTTTT
j_gene: TRBJ2-2
v_gene: TRBV29-1
abundance: few
d_gene: NA

CDR3aa: CASSGATGINYGYTF
CDR3nt: TGTGCCAGCAGCGGAGCTACAGGGATTAACTATGGCTACACCTTC
j_gene: TRBJ1-2
v_gene: TRBV9
abundance: few
d_gene: NA

CDR3aa: CASSLGGSQPQHF
CDR3nt: TGTGCCAGCAGCTTAGGGGGTAGTCAGCCCCAGCATTTT
j_gene: TRBJ1-5
v_gene: TRBV5-6
abundance: few
d_gene: NA

CDR3aa: CASSLDRGNGYTF
CDR3nt: TGTGCCAGCAGCCTGGACAGGGGGAATGGCTACACCTTC
j_gene: TRBJ1-2
v_gene: TRBV6-5
abundance: NA
d_gene: TRBD1

CDR3aa: CASSPTGYGEAFF
CDR3nt: TGTGCCAGCAGTCCGACAGGGTATGGTGAAGCTTTCTTT
j_gene: TRBJ1-1
v_gene: TRBV2
abundance: NA
d_gene: TRBD1

CDR3aa: CSLGGGNTEAFF
CDR3nt: TGCAGCCTCGGGGGGGGTAACACTGAAGCTTTCTTT
j_gene: TRBJ1-1
v_gene: TRBV29-1
abundance: NA
d_gene: NA

CDR3aa: CASSQDMGGGPRYEQYF
CDR3nt: TGCGCCAGCAGCCAAGATATGGGAGGGGGACCACGCTACGAGCAGTACTTC
j_gene: TRBJ2-7
v_gene: TRBV4-3
abundance: NA
d_gene: NA

CDR3aa: CAIRDSSGNTIYF
CDR3nt: TGTGCCATCAGGGACAGCTCTGGAAACACCATATATTTT
j_gene: TRBJ1-3
v_gene: TRBV10-3
abundance: many
d_gene: NA

CDR3aa: CASSSSTGVADGYTF
CDR3nt: TGTGCCAGCAGCTCCTCAACAGGGGTAGCGGATGGCTACACCTTC
j_gene: TRBJ1-2
v_gene: TRBV7-9
abundance: NA
d_gene: TRBD1

CDR3aa: CASSLDRGNQPQHF
CDR3nt: TGTGCCAGCAGTTTAGACAGGGGCAATCAGCCCCAGCATTTT
j_gene: TRBJ1-5
v_gene: TRBV28
abundance: many
d_gene: TRBD1

CDR3aa: CASSLLASGYTDTQYF
CDR3nt: TGTGCCAGCAGCTTGTTGGCTAGCGGGTACACAGATACGCAGTATTTT
j_gene: TRBJ2-3
v_gene: TRBV5-6
abundance: few
d_gene: TRBD2

CDR3aa: CASKIGLAGGTQYF
CDR3nt: TGTGCCAGCAAAATCGGGCTAGCGGGCGGGACGCAGTATTTT
j_gene: TRBJ2-3
v_gene: TRBV27
abundance: NA
d_gene: TRBD2

CDR3aa: CASSLVEPGLAGGPEEQFF
CDR3nt: TGTGCCAGCAGCTTGGTAGAACCGGGACTAGCGGGGGGGCCGGAGGAGCAGTTCTTC
j_gene: TRBJ2-1
v_gene: TRBV5-4
abundance: NA
d_gene: TRBD2

CDR3aa: CASSGDMDQPQHF
CDR3nt: TGTGCCAGCAGTGGGGACATGGATCAGCCCCAGCATTTT
j_gene: TRBJ1-5
v_gene: TRBV6-1
abundance: NA
d_gene: NA

CDR3aa: CASSRSPGGNQPQHF
CDR3nt: TGTGCCAGCAGTCGATCACCAGGCGGCAATCAGCCCCAGCATTTT
j_gene: TRBJ1-5
v_gene: TRBV6-5
abundance: NA
d_gene: NA

CDR3aa: CASSEGYRESNQPQHF
CDR3nt: TGTGCCAGCAGTGAAGGCTACAGGGAGTCCAATCAGCCCCAGCATTTT
j_gene: TRBJ1-5
v_gene: TRBV6-1
abundance: NA
d_gene: NA

CDR3aa: CASSTLDRGGGYTF
CDR3nt: TGTGCCAGTAGTACTCTGGACAGGGGCGGCGGCTACACCTTC
j_gene: TRBJ1-2
v_gene: TRBV19
abundance: once
d_gene: TRBD1

CDR3aa: CAWKGRGRNTIYF
CDR3nt: TGTGCCTGGAAAGGCAGGGGGAGAAACACCATATATTTT
j_gene: TRBJ1-3
v_gene: TRBV30
abundance: once
d_gene: TRBD1

CDR3aa: CASSLEYATNEKLFF
CDR3nt: TGTGCCAGCAGTTTAGAGTACGCAACTAATGAAAAACTGTTTTTT
j_gene: TRBJ1-4
v_gene: TRBV28
abundance: NA
d_gene: NA

CDR3aa: CAEGGQGNHEQYF
CDR3nt: TGTGCGGAAGGGGGACAGGGTAACCACGAGCAGTACTTC
j_gene: TRBJ2-7
v_gene: TRBV2
abundance: NA
d_gene: TRBD1

CDR3aa: CASRSTSGGSYEQYF
CDR3nt: TGTGCCAGCAGGTCGACTAGCGGGGGCTCCTACGAGCAGTACTTC
j_gene: TRBJ2-7
v_gene: TRBV6-5
abundance: NA
d_gene: TRBD2

CDR3aa: CASSLGDRVADTQYF
CDR3nt: TGTGCCAGCAGCTTGGGGGACAGGGTGGCAGATACGCAGTATTTT
j_gene: TRBJ2-3
v_gene: TRBV5-6
abundance: NA
d_gene: TRBD1

CDR3aa: CASSRDSYGYTF
CDR3nt: TGTGCCAGCAGCCGGGACAGCTATGGCTACACCTTC
j_gene: TRBJ1-2
v_gene: TRBV6-6
abundance: once
d_gene: TRBD1

CDR3aa: CASRGSGTGLTEAFF
CDR3nt: TGTGCCAGCAGGGGATCCGGGACAGGGCTTACTGAAGCTTTCTTT
j_gene: TRBJ1-1
v_gene: TRBV28
abundance: few
d_gene: TRBD1

CDR3aa: CASSLDGGDYNEQFF
CDR3nt: TGTGCCAGCAGCTTGGATGGGGGCGACTACAATGAGCAGTTCTTC
j_gene: TRBJ2-1
v_gene: TRBV5-6
abundance: NA
d_gene: NA

CDR3aa: CASSSGLYVHF
CDR3nt: TGTGCCAGTAGCTCAGGACTGTACGTGCACTTC
j_gene: TRBJ2-5
v_gene: TRBV19
abundance: NA
d_gene: NA

CDR3aa: CASSPGGGGNTDTQYF
CDR3nt: TGTGCCAGCAGTCCTGGAGGGGGGGGGAACACAGATACGCAGTATTTT
j_gene: TRBJ2-3
v_gene: TRBV7-3
abundance: NA
d_gene: NA

CDR3aa: CASSFSGLAGDEQYF
CDR3nt: TGTGCCAGCAGTTTTTCGGGACTAGCGGGGGACGAGCAGTACTTC
j_gene: TRBJ2-7
v_gene: TRBV27
abundance: NA
d_gene: TRBD2

CDR3aa: CASSVEGVYNEQFF
CDR3nt: TGTGCCAGCAGCGTAGAAGGGGTGTACAATGAGCAGTTCTTC
j_gene: TRBJ2-1
v_gene: TRBV9
abundance: NA
d_gene: NA

CDR3aa: CASSGGTEAFF
CDR3nt: TGTGCCAGCTCAGGGGGGACTGAAGCTTTCTTT
j_gene: TRBJ1-1
v_gene: TRBV18
abundance: NA
d_gene: NA

CDR3aa: CASRPRKGRDYGYTF
CDR3nt: TGTGCCAGTAGACCTAGGAAGGGCAGGGACTATGGCTACACCTTC
j_gene: TRBJ1-2
v_gene: TRBV19
abundance: few
d_gene: NA

CDR3aa: CASSLEGTFSYEQYF
CDR3nt: TGTGCCAGCAGCTTAGAAGGGACTTTCTCCTACGAGCAGTACTTC
j_gene: TRBJ2-7
v_gene: TRBV7-6
abundance: NA
d_gene: NA

CDR3aa: CSAFGTSGNFF
CDR3nt: TGCAGTGCTTTCGGGACTAGCGGGAATTTCTTC
j_gene: TRBJ2-1
v_gene: TRBV20-1
abundance: NA
d_gene: TRBD2

CDR3aa: CASSLPGMETQYF
CDR3nt: TGTGCCAGCAGCTTGCCGGGAATGGAGACCCAGTACTTC
j_gene: TRBJ2-5
v_gene: TRBV5-8
abundance: NA
d_gene: NA

CDR3aa: CASSYEDRGPYEQYF
CDR3nt: TGTGCCAGCAGTTACGAGGACAGGGGCCCCTACGAGCAGTACTTC
j_gene: TRBJ2-7
v_gene: TRBV6-6
abundance: NA
d_gene: TRBD1

CDR3aa: CASSLLLNTGELFF
CDR3nt: TGTGCCAGCAGCTTACTACTAAACACCGGGGAGCTGTTTTTT
j_gene: TRBJ2-2
v_gene: TRBV7-6
abundance: NA
d_gene: NA

CDR3aa: CSVVFGTEAFF
CDR3nt: TGCAGTGTTGTATTCGGCACTGAAGCTTTCTTT
j_gene: TRBJ1-1
v_gene: TRBV29-1
abundance: NA
d_gene: NA

CDR3aa: CASSQDLSGNQPQHF
CDR3nt: TGCGCCAGCAGCCAAGATCTATCCGGGAATCAGCCCCAGCATTTT
j_gene: TRBJ1-5
v_gene: TRBV4-3
abundance: once
d_gene: NA

CDR3aa: CASSLSSGGAIHEQFF
CDR3nt: TGTGCCAGCAGTTTATCGAGCGGGGGGGCCATACATGAGCAGTTCTTC
j_gene: TRBJ2-1
v_gene: TRBV27
abundance: NA
d_gene: TRBD2

CDR3aa: CASSLQSTEAFF
CDR3nt: TGTGCCAGCAGTCTACAGAGCACTGAAGCTTTCTTT
j_gene: TRBJ1-1
v_gene: TRBV2
abundance: NA
d_gene: NA

CDR3aa: CASSETVNTEAFF
CDR3nt: TGTGCCAGCAGCGAGACAGTTAACACTGAAGCTTTCTTT
j_gene: TRBJ1-1
v_gene: TRBV7-3
abundance: NA
d_gene: NA

CDR3aa: CASSTQGAGTGELFF
CDR3nt: TGTGCCAGCAGTACCCAGGGGGCGGGCACCGGGGAGCTGTTTTTT
j_gene: TRBJ2-2
v_gene: TRBV28
abundance: NA
d_gene: TRBD1

CDR3aa: CASSLWAGATNEKLFF
CDR3nt: TGTGCCAGCAGCTTATGGGCAGGCGCAACTAATGAAAAACTGTTTTTT
j_gene: TRBJ1-4
v_gene: TRBV7-9
abundance: NA
d_gene: NA

CDR3aa: CASSLFPNNEQFF
CDR3nt: TGCGCCAGCAGCTTATTCCCCAACAATGAGCAGTTCTTC
j_gene: TRBJ2-1
v_gene: TRBV5-1
abundance: NA
d_gene: NA

CDR3aa: CASSDSIEATNEKLFF
CDR3nt: TGTGCCAGCAGTGATAGTATTGAGGCAACTAATGAAAAACTGTTTTTT
j_gene: TRBJ1-4
v_gene: TRBV2
abundance: NA
d_gene: NA

CDR3aa: CASSHLTGRAEAFF
CDR3nt: TGTGCCAGCAGCCACCTTACAGGGCGCGCTGAAGCTTTCTTT
j_gene: TRBJ1-1
v_gene: TRBV11-1
abundance: NA
d_gene: NA

CDR3aa: CASSLGFGGGYETQYF
CDR3nt: TGTGCCAGCAGCTTAGGGTTCGGCGGAGGGTATGAGACCCAGTACTTC
j_gene: TRBJ2-5
v_gene: TRBV7-8
abundance: NA
d_gene: NA

CDR3aa: CASSLSTGTHYEQYF
CDR3nt: TGTGCCAGTAGCCTTTCTACAGGGACACACTACGAGCAGTACTTC
j_gene: TRBJ2-7
v_gene: TRBV19
abundance: many
d_gene: NA

CDR3aa: CASASGEGYTF
CDR3nt: TGTGCCAGTGCTTCGGGGGAGGGCTACACCTTC
j_gene: TRBJ1-2
v_gene: TRBV19
abundance: NA
d_gene: NA

CDR3aa: CASSDISYNSPLHF
CDR3nt: TGTGCCAGCAGTGATATCTCCTATAATTCACCCCTCCACTTT
j_gene: TRBJ1-6
v_gene: TRBV6-1
abundance: few
d_gene: NA

CDR3aa: CASSLVTGGGQPQHF
CDR3nt: TGCGCCAGCAGCTTGGTAACAGGGGGTGGTCAGCCCCAGCATTTT
j_gene: TRBJ1-5
v_gene: TRBV5-1
abundance: NA
d_gene: TRBD1

CDR3aa: CASSSLAGGSYEQYF
CDR3nt: TGTGCCAGCAGTTCTCTAGCGGGGGGCTCCTACGAGCAGTACTTC
j_gene: TRBJ2-7
v_gene: TRBV28
abundance: NA
d_gene: TRBD2

CDR3aa: CASSYGLVNEQFF
CDR3nt: TGTGCCAGCAGCTACGGACTAGTTAATGAGCAGTTCTTC
j_gene: TRBJ2-1
v_gene: TRBV7-9
abundance: NA
d_gene: TRBD2

CDR3aa: CASSAQLQGAPGNTIYF
CDR3nt: TGTGCCAGCAGCGCTCAACTCCAGGGGGCGCCCGGAAACACCATATATTTT
j_gene: TRBJ1-3
v_gene: TRBV5-6
abundance: once
d_gene: TRBD1

CDR3aa: CASSTTGDSPLHF
CDR3nt: TGTGCCAGCAGTACCACAGGGGATTCACCCCTCCACTTT
j_gene: TRBJ1-6
v_gene: TRBV6-1
abundance: few
d_gene: TRBD1